The 17 T cell receptor beta chains below come from one sample, sequenced in a study of intratumoral heterogeneity in liver cancer. Produced via immunoSEQ multiplex PCR; TCRdb's table is partial and in-frame only. The sample contains about 20,000 clones, approximately 70% of which appear only once. The material sequenced was tumor-adjacent normal tissue, taken before any cancer treatment. The receptors were gathered from a woman in her 70s with hepatocellular carcinoma.

V is TRBV10-3 and J is TRBJ2-7; no clear D. Germline V lookup: CDR1 ENHRY, CDR2 SYGVKD. The germline V and J ends were trimmed by 5 bases and 2 bases, with 13 bases remaining between them. The CDR3 totals 14 residues. The chain's CDR3 is CAISPPREPYEQYF. The CDR3 bases are TGTGCCATCAGTCCCCCTAGGGAACCCTACGAGCAGTACTTC.

The chain recombines TRBV3-1 (or the pseudogene TRBV3-2) with TRBJ2-5, with D perhaps matching TRBD2 (7 bases). Trimming removed 1 base at V and 9 bases at J, with 15 bases between. The germline CDR1 and CDR2 sequences are LGHDT and YNNKEL (reference sequence). The CDR3 is 14 amino acids. The CDR3, as DNA: TGTGCCAGCAGCCAAGCCCGAGGGGGGGGCGCCCAGTACTTC. This codes for CASSQARGGGAQYF.

V is TRBV19 and J is TRBJ2-2; weak D call: TRBD2 (6 bases). The CDR3 consists of 17 residues. The V gene's germline CDR1 is LNHDA and CDR2 SQIVND (reference sequence). Trimming shortened V by 1 base and J by 4 bases, and 16 bases separated the two germline ends. The CDR3 coding sequence is TGTGCCAGTAGTATAGGTGGCCGGGGGTGGGGCACCGGGGAGCTGTTTTTT. This sequence encodes CASSIGGRGWGTGELFF. The full variable domain, its missing parts supplied by reference TRBV19 and TRBJ2-2, is DGGITQSPKYLFRKEGQNVTLSCEQNLNHDAMYWYRQDPGQGLRLIYYSQIVNDFQKGDIAEGYSVSREKKESFPLTVTSAQKNPTAFYLCASSIGGRGWGTGELFFGEGSRLTVL.

Judged by abundance, this clone is medium-sized. This chain links TRBV5-6 with TRBJ1-4; a possible D gene is TRBD1 (6 bases). V gave up 4 bases and J gave up 8 bases, with 18 bases separating them. The CDR3 runs 15 residues. From germline, CDR1 is SGHDT and CDR2 YYEEEE. The CDR3 nucleotides are TGTGCCAGCAGCCTGAGGTCAGGGGTCGGCGAAAAACTGTTTTTT. Its protein product is CASSLRSGVGEKLFF.

This chain connects TRBV7-9 to TRBJ2-3; TRBD2 matches at 14 bases. CDR3 length equals 18 residues. J lost 0 bases, V lost 5 bases, and 7 bases had no gene match. From germline, CDR1 is SEHNR and CDR2 FQNEAQ (reference sequence). CDR3 in DNA: TGTGCCAGCAGCCCTGGGACTAGCGGGGGAATTAGCACAGATACGCAGTATTTT. Translating gives CASSPGTSGGISTDTQYF.

This clone occurred a few times. V and J are TRBV6-5 and TRBJ2-1; TRBD2 matches at 12 bases. This CDR3 is 14 amino acids long. Germline V gene sequence: CDR1 MNHEY, CDR2 SVGAGI. Unmatched junction bases numbered 6, after V lost 9 bases and J lost 6 bases. Written as DNA, the CDR3 is TGTGCCAGTCAGACTAGCGGGAGCTCCAATGAGCAGTTCTTC. It codes for CASQTSGSSNEQFF.

CDR3 protein: CASSMAGGTDTQYF. The DNA for the CDR3 is TGTGCCAGTAGTATGGCCGGGGGAACAGATACGCAGTATTTT. This chain uses TRBV19 with TRBJ2-3; the D gene is possibly TRBD2 (6 bases). The germline gives CDR1 LNHDA, CDR2 SQIVND (reference sequence). V lost 3 bases and J 3 bases, leaving 10 bases between the germline ends. CDR3 length: 14 residues. The whole variable domain, remainder taken from reference TRBV19 and TRBJ2-3, is DGGITQSPKYLFRKEGQNVTLSCEQNLNHDAMYWYRQDPGQGLRLIYYSQIVNDFQKGDIAEGYSVSREKKESFPLTVTSAQKNPTAFYLCASSMAGGTDTQYFGPGTRLTVL.

This clone has just one count. The chain carries TRBV4-2 and TRBJ2-7, with 12 positions matching TRBD2. The CDR3 totals 19 residues. V lost 1 base and J lost 4; bases outside the gene matches: 14. CDR1 LGHNA and CDR2 YNFKEQ come from the germline V gene. The CDR3 bases are TGTGCCAGCAGCCAAGTCGATCTGACTAGCGGGAGAGGTCGGTACGAGCAGTACTTC. The encoded protein is CASSQVDLTSGRGRYEQYF.

This clone occurred once. CDR3 coding DNA: TGTGCCAGCAGCCCCCGGCTAGCGGCGGGAGATACGCAGTATTTT. Protein sequence: CASSPRLAAGDTQYF. This chain joins TRBV5-5 and TRBJ2-3; 7 positions match TRBD2. With V trimmed by 4 bases and J by 5 bases, 10 bases remained unmatched. The CDR3 is 15 residues long. Germline values: CDR1 SGHKS, CDR2 YYEKEE (reference sequence).

The V gene is TRBV5-1, the J gene TRBJ2-7, with D uncertain. Germline V CDR1 and CDR2: SGHRS, YFSETQ. The CDR3 has 13 amino acids. Trimming removed 0 bases at V and 7 bases at J, with 11 bases between. The CDR3 DNA follows: TGCGCCAGCAGCTTGGGCGGTAGTTGGGAGCAGTACTTC. Translating gives CASSLGGSWEQYF. Full variable domain (rest looked up from reference TRBV5-1 and TRBJ2-7): KAGVTQTPRYLIKTRGQQVTLSCSPISGHRSVSWYQQTPGQGLQFLFEYFSETQRNKGNFPGRFSGRQFSNSRSEMNVSTLELGDSALYLCASSLGGSWEQYFGPGTRLTVT.

The CDR3 reads CASSVAARADTQYF. DNA for the CDR3: TGTGCCAGCAGCGTAGCTGCGCGGGCAGATACGCAGTATTTT. V gene TRBV9 combines with J gene TRBJ2-3; possible D gene TRBD2, 5 bases. The CDR3 sequence is 14 residues long. CDR1 SGDLS and CDR2 YYNGEE come from the germline V gene. V was trimmed by 0 bases and J by 4 bases, leaving 9 bases between them.

J is TRBJ1-5 and V is TRBV19; 7 bases align to TRBD1. Germline assignment: CDR1 LNHDA and CDR2 SQIVND (reference sequence). Trimming cost V 4 bases and J 6 bases; bases outside gene matches: 9. There are 15 residues in the CDR3. The CDR3 region is CASSTRDRDGQPQHF. The CDR3, as DNA: TGTGCCAGTAGTACCCGAGACAGGGATGGTCAGCCCCAGCATTTT.

The chain couples TRBV5-6 to TRBJ2-1; a weak D match, TRBD2 (6 bases). This CDR3 comprises 14 residues. Trimming took 3 bases from V and 5 from J, leaving 12 bases between them. CDR1 is SGHDT, CDR2 YYEEEE, per germline. The CDR3 sequence is CASSSDAGHNEQFF. Here the CDR3 DNA reads TGTGCCAGCAGCTCTGACGCGGGGCACAATGAGCAGTTCTTC. The full variable domain, with the rest looked up from reference TRBV5-6 and TRBJ2-1, is DAGVTQSPTHLIKTRGQQVTLRCSPKSGHDTVSWYQQALGQGPQFIFQYYEEEERQRGNFPDRFSGHQFPNYSSELNVNALLLGDSALYLCASSSDAGHNEQFFGPGTRLTVL.

This chain links TRBV27 with TRBJ2-7; perhaps TRBD1 as D (6 bases). V lost 2 bases and J 0 bases, leaving 17 bases between the germline ends. Per germline, CDR1 MNHEY and CDR2 SMNVEV (reference sequence). The CDR3 is 17 residues long. The CDR3 reads CASSLGRTEKSSYEQYF. For the CDR3, the DNA is TGTGCCAGCAGTTTAGGCCGGACAGAAAAGAGCTCCTACGAGCAGTACTTC.

This chain connects TRBV5-4 to TRBJ2-6; perhaps D is TRBD1 or TRBD2 (5 bases each). Germline lookup yields CDR1 SGHNT and CDR2 YYREEE (reference sequence). V was clipped by 3 bases and J by 0 bases, with 10 bases between them. The CDR3 spans 16 residues. The CDR3 reads CASSWDRHSGANVLTF. CDR3 bases: TGTGCCAGCAGCTGGGACCGTCACTCTGGGGCCAACGTCCTGACTTTC. Variable domain in full (rest from reference TRBV5-4 and TRBJ2-6): ETGVTQSPTHLIKTRGQQVTLRCSSQSGHNTVSWYQQALGQGPQFIFQYYREEENGRGNFPPRFSGLQFPNYSSELNVNALELDDSALYLCASSWDRHSGANVLTFGAGSRLTVL.

The V and J genes are TRBV27 and TRBJ1-1, with D hard to call. Germline V gene lookup returns CDR1 MNHEY and CDR2 SMNVEV (reference sequence). This CDR3 is built from 14 residues. The V gene lost 2 bases and the J gene lost 1 base, with 8 bases spanning the gap. Here the CDR3 reads CASSLLQKNTEAFF. CDR3 sequence (DNA): TGTGCCAGCAGTTTACTACAAAAGAACACTGAAGCTTTCTTT.

This clone was found a few times. The chain combines TRBV11-2 with TRBJ1-4, with no clear D. This CDR3 is 15 amino acids long. Trimming left V 0 bases short and J 4 bases short, with 9 bases between. Germline lookup yields CDR1 SGHAT and CDR2 FQNNGV. The CDR3 coding sequence is TGTGCCAGCAGCTTAGAGGCGGGGATTAATGAAAAACTGTTTTTT. This sequence encodes CASSLEAGINEKLFF.